This paragraph covers one TCR beta chain sequence. As yet, its antigen is unknown. The data stem from a study of human thymus T cells. Thymus specimens were resections from corrective heart surgery. The study, taken as a whole, reports: Among unrelated individuals, related research reported thymic repertoires that overlapped highly.

The assay was immunoSEQ multiplex PCR, and TCRdb's table has in-frame clones only and misses some. The sample yields some 120,000 clones, around 95% seen once. With V trimmed by 5 bases and J by 6 bases, 9 bases remained unmatched. CDR3 length equals 15 residues. Per the germline V gene, CDR1 is LGHNA and CDR2 is YSLEER. The chain combines TRBV4-3 with TRBJ2-1; 8 bases align to TRBD2. The sequenced sample consisted of thymus tissue. The receptor's source is a boy under two years old with a congenital heart defect but otherwise immunologically healthy. CDR3 DNA: TGCGCCAGCAGCTCGACGACCGGGACTAGCAATGAGCAGTTCTTC. Amino acids: CASSSTTGTSNEQFF.